The clone carrying this T cell receptor beta chain occurred a few times. Its antigen is unknown. Each CDR3 protein is one row after TCRdb ran MiXCR on the 5' RACE reads. The sample holds approximately 400,000 distinct CDR3 sequences; about 20% are singletons and the top ten take around a fifth. The sample comes from a study of T-cell memory formation after mild COVID-19. General study results and limits: The pre-infection memory compartment contained some responding clones, suggesting cross-reactive memory joined. Contracting clones, day 15 to 85, had balanced CD4/CD8, and later expanders favored CD4+.

The clonotype originates from a man in his late teens or twenties who had mild COVID-19 (a few samples of this study predate the infection). Cell type and time point are not known. The sample consisted of PBMCs or a T cell subset sorted from them (not recorded which).

The CDR3 here is CASSLGLRPAGETQYF. The CDR3 DNA reads TGTGCCAGCAGCTTAGGTTTGCGGCCCGCGGGAGAGACCCAGTACTTC. The genes are TRBV7-6 and TRBJ2-5, with a possible D match to TRBD2 (5 bases). Deletions cut 1 base from V and 4 bases from J, with 16 bases between. CDR1 SGHVS and CDR2 FNYEAQ come from the germline V gene. The CDR3 has 16 amino acids. Based on the CDR3 plus reference TRBV7-6 and TRBJ2-5, the full variable domain is GAGVSQSPRYKVTKRGQDVALRCDPISGHVSLYWYRQALGQGPEFLTYFNYEAQQDKSGLPNDRFSAERPEGSISTLTIQRTEQRDSAMYRCASSLGLRPAGETQYFGPGTRLLVL.